The 2 T cell receptor beta chains below were found in one sample sequenced in a study of radiation and T cells in renal cell carcinoma. Time point given: blood 4 weeks post-SBRT, at nephrectomy. Treatment here: 15 Gy SBRT to primary tumor, nephrectomy 4 weeks later. Measured with immunoSEQ multiplex PCR; TCRdb has only the in-frame clones, and not every one. The sample consists of more than 60,000 clones, roughly 80% of them appearing once. The source material was blood, sampled from a patient whose treatment included radiotherapy and nephrectomy. The receptors originated from a woman aged 55-70 years with renal cell carcinoma.

There are a few counts of this clone. The chain carries TRBV2 and TRBJ2-3, with 8 bases that match TRBD1. Trimming took 8 bases from V and 0 from J; bases not matched to a gene: 10. The germline CDR1 and CDR2 sequences are SNHLY and FYNNEI. This CDR3 contains 16 residues. CDR3 loop: CASDPPDRASTDTQYF. The CDR3 coding sequence is TGTGCCAGCGACCCCCCGGACAGGGCTAGCACAGATACGCAGTATTTT.

The rearrangement links TRBV14 to TRBJ2-5, with D perhaps TRBD1 (5 bases). There are 17 residues in the CDR3. Germline assignment: CDR1 SGHDN and CDR2 FVKESK. V shed 0 bases and J shed 3 bases, with 17 bases lying between them. In DNA form, the CDR3 reads TGTGCCAGCAGCCAAGATCAGGGCACAGACTTTGAAGAGACCCAGTACTTC. It is translated as CASSQDQGTDFEETQYF.